The T cell receptor beta chain described here comes from a study of regulatory T cells in long-lasting Graves disease. The V gene lost 7 bases and the J gene lost 1 base, with 10 bases spanning the gap. The germline gives CDR1 SNHLY, CDR2 FYNNEI. The CDR3 totals 13 residues. Time point reported: newly diagnosed GD, antithyroid drugs for less than 3 months. RNA isolated from PBMCs was used to make the TCR library. Into tubes containing EDTA, approximately 8.9 milliliters of peripheral blood were drawn. Both iRepertoire HTBI primers and Arm-PCR of CDR3 regions were used to build the TCR beta libraries. Authors' data handling: The study identified about 60 TRBV and some 15 TRBJ segments across samples. TCRdb itself ran the multiplex PCR reads through MiXCR, one entry per CDR3 protein. The V and J calls and clone size come from TCRdb's table, not from the authors' own analysis. This sample has under 300,000 distinct CDR3 sequences, with around 20% found just once.

This clonotype was counted at least ten times. V is TRBV2 and J is TRBJ1-1; D is ambiguous. The receptor's source is a female donor with Graves disease. Source: peripheral blood mononuclear cells (PBMCs), taken at new diagnosis, from a patient treated with antithyroid drugs. The CDR3 region has the DNA TGTGCCAGCAAACAAACCCGGAACACTGAAGCTTTCTTT. Its translation: CASKQTRNTEAFF.